The clone carrying this T cell receptor beta chain appeared a single time. What it recognizes is unknown. Only in-frame clones appear in the TCRdb table, and some are missing; sequencing was by immunoSEQ multiplex PCR. The table shows around 170,000 clones, with around 89% occurring only once. This entry comes from a study of radiation and T cells in renal cell carcinoma. Sample time point: blood 4 weeks post-SBRT, at nephrectomy. Treatment denoted: 15 Gy SBRT to primary tumor, nephrectomy 4 weeks later. Radiation-treated patients gave blood at baseline, week 2 and week 4. This renal cell carcinoma was of the clear cell type. CDR1 is ENHRY, CDR2 SYGVKD, per germline. V shed 10 bases and J 3 bases; nucleotides not matched to a gene: 10. CDR3 size: 14 residues. Study results and limitations: From baseline, blood top tumor clonotypes peaked at 2 weeks post-radiation.

J is TRBJ1-1 and V is TRBV10-3, with TRBD1 matching over 8 bases. The receptor was derived from a woman in her forties or fifties with renal cell carcinoma. The material sequenced was blood, taken from a patient whose treatment included radiotherapy and nephrectomy. CDR3 nucleotide sequence: TGTGCCACCAGGATCAGGGGGCTCGACACTGAAGCTTTCTTT. Protein sequence: CATRIRGLDTEAFF.